Included here is one TCR beta chain sequence, with context. Its cognate antigen is unknown. This record comes from a study of cytomegalovirus exposure and HLA in healthy donors. Study-level results: One cluster of highly shared sequence variants probably arose as a sequencing artifact. The only immune exposure information that was available was CMV serostatus.

The PCR was carried out with 60 Vbeta primers and 13 Jbeta primers. Sequencing used immunoSEQ multiplex PCR; TCRdb keeps in-frame clones, though not all of them. The sample totals 100,000 to 150,000 clones. This CDR3 is built from 12 residues. The V gene lost 8 bases and the J gene lost 2 bases, with 10 bases spanning the gap. Germline loops: CDR1 MNHEY, CDR2 SMNVEV (reference sequence). The specimen sequenced was PBMCs. V and J are TRBV27 and TRBJ2-7; a weak D match, TRBD1 (5 bases). The clonotype originates from a man younger than 30 in good health and CMV-seronegative. Written as DNA, the CDR3 is TGTGCCAGCCGGAGACAGCCCTACGAGCAGTACTTC. The encoded protein is CASRRQPYEQYF.